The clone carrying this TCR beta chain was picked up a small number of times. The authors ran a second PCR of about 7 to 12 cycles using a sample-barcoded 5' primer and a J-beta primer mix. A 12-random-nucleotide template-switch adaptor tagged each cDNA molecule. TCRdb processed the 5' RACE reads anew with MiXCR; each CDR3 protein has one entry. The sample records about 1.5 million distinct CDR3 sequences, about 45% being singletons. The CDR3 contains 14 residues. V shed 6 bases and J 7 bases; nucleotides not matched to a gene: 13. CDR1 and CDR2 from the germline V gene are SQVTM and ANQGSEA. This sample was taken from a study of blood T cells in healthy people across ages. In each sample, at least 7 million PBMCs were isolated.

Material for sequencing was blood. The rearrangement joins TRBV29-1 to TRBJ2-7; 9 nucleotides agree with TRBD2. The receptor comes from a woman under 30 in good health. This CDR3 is CSVSSSGVDNEQYF. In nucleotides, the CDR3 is TGCAGCGTCTCGTCTAGCGGGGTCGACAATGAGCAGTACTTC.